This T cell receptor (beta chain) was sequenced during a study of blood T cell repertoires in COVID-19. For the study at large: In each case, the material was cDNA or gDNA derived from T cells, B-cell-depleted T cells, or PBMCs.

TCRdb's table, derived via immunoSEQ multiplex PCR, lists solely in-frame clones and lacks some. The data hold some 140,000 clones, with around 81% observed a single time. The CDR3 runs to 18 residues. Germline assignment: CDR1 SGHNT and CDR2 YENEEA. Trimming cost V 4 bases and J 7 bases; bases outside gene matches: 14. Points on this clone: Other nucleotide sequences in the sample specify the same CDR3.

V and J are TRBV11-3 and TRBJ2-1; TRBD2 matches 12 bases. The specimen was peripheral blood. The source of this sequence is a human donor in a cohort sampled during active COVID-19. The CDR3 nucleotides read TGTGCCAGCAGCTCCCCAGGGGCTAGCGGGGGGGGAAGGAATGAGCAGTTCTTC. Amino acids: CASSSPGASGGGRNEQFF.